These 18 T cell receptor beta chains share one sample of origin, sequenced in a study of sequential checkpoint blockade in melanoma. Generated by immunoSEQ multiplex PCR, the TCRdb table keeps only in-frame clones and is missing some. This table holds some 7,200 clones, 20% to 25% found once. Treatment noted: randomized to nivolumab then ipilimumab (arm A) or the reverse (arm B). The sample was tumor tissue (inferred from file names), taken from a patient given nivolumab and ipilimumab in sequence. The receptors were sampled from a human donor with melanoma.

Judged by abundance, this clone is medium-sized. V gene TRBV6-8 combines with J gene TRBJ2-1; D is undetermined. V gave up 7 bases and J gave up 6 bases, with 13 bases separating them. The germline V gene has CDR1 MNHGY and CDR2 SAAAGT. The CDR3 extends over 13 amino acids. CDR3 sequence (DNA): TGTGCCAGCACCGAGCCCGAAAGCAATGAGCAGTTCTTC. Protein: CASTEPESNEQFF.

In DNA form, the CDR3 reads TGTGCCAGCAGCCCCGAGGGGGACACCAAGAAAGGGGGCTACGAGCAGTACTTC. Protein sequence: CASSPEGDTKKGGYEQYF. This rearrangement joins TRBV7-7 to TRBJ2-7, with D possibly matching TRBD1 (6 bases). With 5 bases removed from V and 3 bases from J, the gap between germline ends came to 26 bases. Germline V gene data show CDR1 as SSHAT and CDR2 as FNYEAQ (reference sequence). This CDR3 is built from 18 residues.

This rearrangement joins TRBV7-1 to TRBJ1-4; D unresolved. TRBV7-1 belongs to the ORF category, with a function that is uncertain. Trimming left V 4 bases short and J 11 bases short, with 14 bases between. The CDR3 sequence is 13 residues long. CDR3 sequence (DNA): TGTGCCAGCAGCTTAGACCCCGCCCAGAAACTGTTTTTT. Translation: CASSLDPAQKLFF.

This rearrangement joins TRBV14 to TRBJ1-2; the match to TRBD1 covers 8 bases. Losses at the gene ends were 5 bases for V and 7 bases for J; bases not matched to a gene: 9. The CDR3 spans 14 residues. Germline CDR1 reads SGHDN; CDR2 reads FVKESK. The CDR3 DNA reads TGTGCCAGCAGCACCCGACAGGGGACGGTTGGCTACACCTTC. Translation: CASSTRQGTVGYTF.

The CDR3 here is CASSYSGTGAYEQYF. The CDR3 coding sequence is TGCGCCAGCAGCTATTCCGGGACAGGTGCATACGAGCAGTACTTC. The chain links TRBV5-1 to TRBJ2-7; 8 nucleotides line up with TRBD1. With V trimmed by 3 bases and J by 4 bases, 9 bases remained unmatched. Germline CDR1 is SGHRS and CDR2 is YFSETQ. This CDR3 comprises 15 residues. The full variable domain, completed using reference TRBV5-1 and TRBJ2-7, is KAGVTQTPRYLIKTRGQQVTLSCSPISGHRSVSWYQQTPGQGLQFLFEYFSETQRNKGNFPGRFSGRQFSNSRSEMNVSTLELGDSALYLCASSYSGTGAYEQYFGPGTRLTVT.

V and J are TRBV11-3 and TRBJ1-2, with 12 bases fitting TRBD1. This CDR3 is built from 16 residues. Germline assignment: CDR1 SGHNT and CDR2 YENEEA. With V trimmed by 4 bases and J by 7 bases, 10 bases remained unmatched. The CDR3 is CASSYLDRDRGPGYTF. The CDR3 region has the DNA TGTGCCAGCAGCTACCTGGACCGGGACAGGGGGCCTGGCTACACCTTC. Combining the CDR3 with reference TRBV11-3 and TRBJ1-2 gives the whole variable domain EAGVVQSPRYKIIEKKQPVAFWCNPISGHNTLYWYLQNLGQGPELLIRYENEEAVDDSQLPKDRFSAERLKGVDSTLKIQPAELGDSAVYLCASSYLDRDRGPGYTFGSGTRLTVV.

The V call is TRBV5-1, the J call TRBJ1-6, with unresolved D. Germline V CDR1 and CDR2: SGHRS, YFSETQ. The CDR3 runs to 15 residues. V was clipped by 1 base and J by 7 bases, with 12 bases between them. CDR3 bases: TGCGCCAGCAGCTTGACGCCAGACTGGAATTCACCCCTCCACTTT. Its protein is CASSLTPDWNSPLHF.

In its sample, this clone was seen a few times. The V call is TRBV7-1, the J call TRBJ2-5; D is possibly TRBD2 (6 bases). TRBV7-1 has ORF status, its function being uncertain. The germline V and J ends were trimmed by 5 bases and 1 base, with 14 bases remaining between them. There are 15 residues in the CDR3. The CDR3 protein is CASSPFAGTQETQYF. The CDR3 DNA reads TGTGCCAGCAGCCCCTTTGCGGGGACCCAAGAGACCCAGTACTTC.

This clone was counted only a few times. This chain uses TRBV11-3 with TRBJ2-1; 9 bases are a match to TRBD2. This CDR3 region has 16 residues. Germline values: CDR1 SGHNT, CDR2 YENEEA. V gave up 0 bases and J gave up 4 bases; unmatched junction bases: 4. The CDR3 bases are TGTGCCAGCAGCTTAGATAGTGCGGGGGGGTACAATGAGCAGTTCTTC. It specifies CASSLDSAGGYNEQFF.

In its sample, this clone was seen a few times. The V call is TRBV12-5, the J call TRBJ2-3, with 10 bases aligning to TRBD1. CDR1 LGHNT and CDR2 FRNRAP come from the germline V gene. The CDR3 sequence is 14 residues long. This chain's CDR3 is CATVGTGGTDTQYF. CDR3 nucleotide sequence: TGTGCCACCGTGGGGACAGGGGGCACAGATACGCAGTATTTT.

The chain uses TRBV28 and TRBJ2-7; TRBD1 matches 7 bases. Germline V gene lookup returns CDR1 MDHEN and CDR2 SYDVKM. CDR3 size: 16 residues. The J segment lost 6 bases and the V segment lost 4 bases, leaving 15 bases of the junction unmatched. CDR3 sequence: CASSSRDSPYYSEQYF. The CDR3 region has the DNA TGTGCCAGCAGTTCCCGGGACAGTCCCTACTACAGCGAGCAGTACTTC. Full variable domain (remainder filled in from reference TRBV28 and TRBJ2-7): DVKVTQSSRYLVKRTGEKVFLECVQDMDHENMFWYRQDPGLGLRLIYFSYDVKMKEKGDIPEGYSVSREKKERFSLILESASTNQTSMYLCASSSRDSPYYSEQYFGPGTRLTVT.

This clone was counted only a few times. The chain couples TRBV5-1 to TRBJ1-2; D possibly corresponds to TRBD1 (5 bases). Between the trimmed V and J ends, which lost 2 bases and 3 bases, there was a span of 17 bases. Germline V lookup: CDR1 SGHRS, CDR2 YFSETQ. The CDR3 has 16 amino acids. The CDR3 loop is CASSLLGTDLDYGYTF. CDR3 bases: TGCGCCAGCAGCTTACTAGGGACGGACCTCGACTATGGCTACACCTTC.

This clone qualifies as medium-sized. This chain connects TRBV12-2 to TRBJ2-1; the table's D gene call, TRBD1, was not cross checked with the DNA. TRBV12-2 is an annotated pseudogene. This CDR3 is 16 amino acids long. The CDR3, as DNA: TGTGCAAGTCTCACAAGGGGGGACAGCGATGACAATGAGCAGTTCTTC. Its protein product is CASLTRGDSDDNEQFF.

The chain couples TRBV12-5 to TRBJ2-5; D may be TRBD1 (6 bases). V lost 5 bases to trimming and J lost 5 bases, with 12 bases between them. Germline V gives CDR1 LGHNT, CDR2 FRNRAP. The CDR3 is 13 residues long. CDR3 nucleotides: TGTGCTAGTGGTCTCCAGACAGGTGAGACCCAGTACTTC. Translation gives CASGLQTGETQYF.

This clone appeared many times. V usage is TRBV9 and J usage is TRBJ2-7; 7 bases align to TRBD1. The CDR3 length is 15 residues. Looked up from germline, CDR1 is SGDLS and CDR2 is YYNGEE. Trimming took 6 bases from V and 0 from J; bases not matched to a gene: 9. The CDR3 region is CASKRQGHLSYEQYF. CDR3 DNA: TGTGCCAGCAAACGACAGGGCCATCTCTCCTACGAGCAGTACTTC.

This sequence joins TRBV25-1 and TRBJ2-3; unclear D gene. Trimming pared 2 bases from V and 5 bases from J, leaving 17 bases between. The germline gives CDR1 MGHDK, CDR2 SYGVNS. The CDR3 contains 16 residues. In nucleotides, the CDR3 is TGTGCCAGCAGTGAACCCCCTGGCAGGCCTAAAGATACGCAGTATTTT. This encodes CASSEPPGRPKDTQYF.

In its sample, this clone was seen a few times. The chain employs TRBV19 and TRBJ2-2; unclear D gene. The germline V gene encodes CDR1 LNHDA and CDR2 SQIVND (reference sequence). This CDR3 has 12 amino acids. V was pared by 7 bases and J by 6 bases, with 9 bases between. CDR3 nucleotide sequence: TGTGCCAGTACGGCGCATTCCGGGGAGCTGTTTTTT. Encoded protein: CASTAHSGELFF.

This clone was seen many times. This chain joins TRBV11-3 and TRBJ2-7; D possibly corresponds to TRBD1 (6 bases). Germline V gives CDR1 SGHNT, CDR2 YENEEA. V was shortened by 5 bases and J by 1 base, with 15 bases between the two germline ends. The CDR3 covers 15 residues. The CDR3 coding sequence is TGTGCCAGCAGCCGCTACTCGGACAGTTCCTACGAGCAGTACTTC. It is translated as CASSRYSDSSYEQYF. The variable domain in full, with the rest retrieved from reference TRBV11-3 and TRBJ2-7, is EAGVVQSPRYKIIEKKQPVAFWCNPISGHNTLYWYLQNLGQGPELLIRYENEEAVDDSQLPKDRFSAERLKGVDSTLKIQPAELGDSAVYLCASSRYSDSSYEQYFGPGTRLTVT.